Listed here is a single TCR beta chain. Its frequency places this clonotype as medium-sized (0.01 to 0.1%); no count is recorded. The target of this receptor is not known. The CDR3 starts with the cysteine, ends with the phenylalanine, and has 14 residues. The entry carries no DNA sequence. Via the germline V gene, CDR1 is MGHRA and CDR2 YSYEKL. For both bulk and single-cell sequencing, libraries were prepared with the iRepertoire multiplex PCR system and TCR subtype-specific primers. Bulk TCR beta libraries were generated by multiplex PCR with primers targeting V, D and J gene regions. Approximately 85-550 ng of RNA per sample was used as input for bulk TCR library preparation. An Illumina MiSeq was used to sequence bulk TCR beta amplicons. From the authors' description of their analysis: Quality control steps removed sample misassignments and low-quality sequencing reads. The CDR3 was defined as the amino acids lying between the Y[YFLI]C motif of the V gene and the [FW]GXGT motif of the J segment. CDR3 clonotypes and TRBV and TRBJ gene assignments were based on the IMGT database. TRBV expression in each sample was normalized to the mean of the same gene in PBMC from 35 to 50 healthy donors. TCRdb reprocessed the reads; each CDR3 protein sequence makes one entry, and DNA is unavailable. What appears here as the V and J calls and clone size reflects TCRdb's work, not the paper's. The table kept for this sample lists 2,200 or so distinct CDR3 sequences. Around 21% of the sample is held by the ten biggest clonotypes.

The donors whose samples were sequenced had carbamazepine-induced Stevens-Johnson syndrome or toxic epidermal necrolysis (CBZ-SJS/TEN). Peripheral blood repertoires were obtained from CBZ-SJS/TEN patients of Han Chinese (about five) and European (six) origin. Patients with drug-induced severe cutaneous adverse reactions had T cell receptor repertoires profiled by next-generation sequencing to look for drug-specific clonotypes. RNA was isolated from either blister cells of skin lesions or peripheral blood mononuclear cells. This entry is derived from a study of T cells in severe cutaneous drug reactions (dated by TCRdb to between 2017 and 2020). Broadly, across the study: Recruitment took place between the early 2010s and the late 2010s, drawing patients from Taiwan, Thailand and a European registry network. Enrollment was limited to patients whose SJS/TEN or DRESS diagnosis was probable or definite according to RegiSCAR criteria. The Naranjo algorithm and the ALDEN drug causality algorithm were used to identify the culprit drug. Blister fluids/cells, PBMC and other biological samples were taken from patients in the acute stage or the recovery stage. The study paired bulk TCR sequencing with single-cell sequencing, quantitative PCR validation, functional assays and transgenic mouse experiments. Libraries used iRepertoire multiplex PCR; authors cited a comparison showing similar capture of abundant clonotypes across iRepertoire and 5' RACE methods with or without UMI. What the authors observed across the whole study: All seven CBZ-SJS/TEN blister samples contained a public TCRbeta CDR3 (mean around 15%), which was undetectable or scarce in tolerant-control and healthy-donor PBMC. TRBV12-4 usage was strongly increased in CBZ-SJS/TEN patients, averaging approximately 32% in blister cells and 4.5% to 5% in PBMC. According to the authors, further study is still needed to determine whether the public TCR generalizes to SJS/TEN caused by other drugs.

Sequenced: PBMCs. This TCR came from a human donor with Stevens-Johnson syndrome, a severe cutaneous drug reaction. The rearrangement combines TRBV4-1 with TRBJ1-2. This receptor has the CDR3 CASSQDNFNYGYTF.